The clone carrying this TCR beta chain was observed a few times. Its antigen remains unidentified. Amplification yielded TCR beta CDR3 regions, with RNA transcripts as the source. In the first-round RT-PCR of the TCR CDR3, the HTBI primer set was used. TCRdb reanalysed the multiplex PCR reads using MiXCR and keeps one entry per CDR3 protein. Of about 590,000 distinct CDR3 sequences listed, more than 15% are singletons. Diagnoses rested on clinical symptoms, serum thyroxine and TRAb, thyroid ultrasound and orbital computed tomography. Using more than 7.5 ml of fresh peripheral blood, PBMCs were prepared. The CDR3 loop spans 15 amino acids. V shed 9 bases and J shed 3 bases, with 17 bases lying between them. Germline V lookup: CDR1 LNHDA, CDR2 SQIVND (reference sequence). This record belongs to a study of T cells in Graves' hyperthyroidism and ophthalmopathy. Study-wide results and caveats: Most thyroid clonotypes that were expanded above 0.001 also turned up in blood. The model identified upcoming ophthalmopathy a median approximately 6.5 months ahead of onset.

This TCR was sampled from a woman under 40 with Graves' hyperthyroidism. The genes are TRBV19 and TRBJ2-2; no firm D call. The specimen sequenced was blood. CDR3 in amino acids: CASLDSIRHTGELFF. The CDR3 DNA follows: TGTGCCAGCCTTGACTCGATTAGGCACACCGGGGAGCTGTTTTTT.